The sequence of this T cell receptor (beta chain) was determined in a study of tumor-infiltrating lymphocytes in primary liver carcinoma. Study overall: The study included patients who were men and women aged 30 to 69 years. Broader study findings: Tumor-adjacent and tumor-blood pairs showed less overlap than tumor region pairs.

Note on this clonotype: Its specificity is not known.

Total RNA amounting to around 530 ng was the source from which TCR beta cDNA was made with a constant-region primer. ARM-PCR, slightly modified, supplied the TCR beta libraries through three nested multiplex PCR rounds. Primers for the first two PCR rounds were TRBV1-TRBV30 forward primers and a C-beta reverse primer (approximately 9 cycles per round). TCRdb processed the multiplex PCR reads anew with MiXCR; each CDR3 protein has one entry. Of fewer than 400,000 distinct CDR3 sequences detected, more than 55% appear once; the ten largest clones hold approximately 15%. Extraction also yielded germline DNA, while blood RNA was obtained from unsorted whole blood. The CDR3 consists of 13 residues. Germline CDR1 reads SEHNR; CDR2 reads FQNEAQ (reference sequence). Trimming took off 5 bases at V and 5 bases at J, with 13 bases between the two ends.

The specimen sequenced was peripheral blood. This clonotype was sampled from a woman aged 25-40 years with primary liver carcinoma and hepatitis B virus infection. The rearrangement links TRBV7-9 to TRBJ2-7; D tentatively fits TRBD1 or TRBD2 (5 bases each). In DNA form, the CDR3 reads TGTGCCAGCAGCCCCGCAGGGACCCACGAGCAGTACTTC. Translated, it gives CASSPAGTHEQYF.